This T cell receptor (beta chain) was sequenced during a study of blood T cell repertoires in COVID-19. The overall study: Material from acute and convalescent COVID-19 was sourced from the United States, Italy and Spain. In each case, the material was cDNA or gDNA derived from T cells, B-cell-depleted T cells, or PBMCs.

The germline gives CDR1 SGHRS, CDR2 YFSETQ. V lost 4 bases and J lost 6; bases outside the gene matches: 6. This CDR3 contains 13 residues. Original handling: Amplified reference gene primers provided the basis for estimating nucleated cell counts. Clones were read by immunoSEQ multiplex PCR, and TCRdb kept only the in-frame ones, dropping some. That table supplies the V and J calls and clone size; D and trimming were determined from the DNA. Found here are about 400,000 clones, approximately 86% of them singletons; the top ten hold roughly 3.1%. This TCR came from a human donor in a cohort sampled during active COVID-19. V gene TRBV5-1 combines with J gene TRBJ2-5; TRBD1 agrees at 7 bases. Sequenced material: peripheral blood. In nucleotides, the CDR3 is TGCGCCAGCAGCCGCCGGACAGGCAAGACCCAGTACTTC. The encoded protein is CASSRRTGKTQYF. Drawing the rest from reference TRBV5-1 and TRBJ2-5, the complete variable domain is KAGVTQTPRYLIKTRGQQVTLSCSPISGHRSVSWYQQTPGQGLQFLFEYFSETQRNKGNFPGRFSGRQFSNSRSEMNVSTLELGDSALYLCASSRRTGKTQYFGPGTRLLVL.